This TCR beta chain is from a study of human T cells and chemical hapten exposure. The study used a library that attached unique molecular identifiers to individual cDNA molecules. TCRdb re-analysed the RACE reads in MiXCR, keeping a single row per CDR3 protein. Of roughly 60,000 distinct CDR3 sequences listed, 9.5% to 15% are singletons. Trimming removed 3 bases from V and 0 bases from J; junction bases left unmatched: 4. Germline V gene sequence: CDR1 KGHSH, CDR2 LQKENI. CDR3 length: 15 residues. As for time point: patch test 3, about 24 weeks after DPC sensitization. Treatment reported: therapeutic diphenylcyclopropenone sensitization with weekly scalp DPC.

The sequence came from a man aged 25 to 45 with alopecia areata. Some clones in this sample may be carry-over from other donors' samples. V and J are TRBV18 and TRBJ1-2; 7 nucleotides line up with TRBD1. The sample in question was whole blood, obtained in connection with sensitization to the hapten diphenylcyclopropenone (DPC). CDR3 protein: CASSPGQSANYGYTF. CDR3 nucleotide sequence: TGTGCCAGCTCACCGGGACAGTCGGCTAACTATGGCTACACCTTC.